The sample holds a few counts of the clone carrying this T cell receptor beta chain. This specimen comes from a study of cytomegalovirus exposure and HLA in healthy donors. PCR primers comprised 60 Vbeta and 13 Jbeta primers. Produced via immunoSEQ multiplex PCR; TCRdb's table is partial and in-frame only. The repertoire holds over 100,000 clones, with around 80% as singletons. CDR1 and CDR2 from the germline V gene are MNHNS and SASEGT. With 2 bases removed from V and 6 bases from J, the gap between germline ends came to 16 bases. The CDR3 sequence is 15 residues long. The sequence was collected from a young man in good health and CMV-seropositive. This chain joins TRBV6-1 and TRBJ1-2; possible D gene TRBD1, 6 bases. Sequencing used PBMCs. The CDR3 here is CASSETTGGGDGYTF. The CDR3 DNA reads TGTGCCAGCAGTGAAACGACAGGTGGGGGAGATGGCTACACCTTC.